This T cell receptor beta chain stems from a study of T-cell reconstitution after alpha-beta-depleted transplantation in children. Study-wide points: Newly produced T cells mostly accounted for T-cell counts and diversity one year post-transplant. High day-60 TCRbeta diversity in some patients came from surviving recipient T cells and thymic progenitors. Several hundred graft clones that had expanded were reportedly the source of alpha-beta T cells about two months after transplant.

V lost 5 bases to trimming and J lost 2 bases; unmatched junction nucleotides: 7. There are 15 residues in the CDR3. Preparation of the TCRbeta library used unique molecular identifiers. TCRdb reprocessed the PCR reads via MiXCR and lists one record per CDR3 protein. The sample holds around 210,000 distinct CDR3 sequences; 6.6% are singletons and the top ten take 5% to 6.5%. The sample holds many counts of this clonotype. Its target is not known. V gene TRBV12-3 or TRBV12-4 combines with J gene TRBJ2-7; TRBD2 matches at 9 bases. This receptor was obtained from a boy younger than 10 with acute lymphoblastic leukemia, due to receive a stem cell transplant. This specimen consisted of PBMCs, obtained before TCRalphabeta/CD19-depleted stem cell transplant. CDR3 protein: CASSPHLAGTYEQYF. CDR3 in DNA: TGTGCCAGCAGTCCCCATCTAGCGGGAACCTACGAGCAGTACTTC.